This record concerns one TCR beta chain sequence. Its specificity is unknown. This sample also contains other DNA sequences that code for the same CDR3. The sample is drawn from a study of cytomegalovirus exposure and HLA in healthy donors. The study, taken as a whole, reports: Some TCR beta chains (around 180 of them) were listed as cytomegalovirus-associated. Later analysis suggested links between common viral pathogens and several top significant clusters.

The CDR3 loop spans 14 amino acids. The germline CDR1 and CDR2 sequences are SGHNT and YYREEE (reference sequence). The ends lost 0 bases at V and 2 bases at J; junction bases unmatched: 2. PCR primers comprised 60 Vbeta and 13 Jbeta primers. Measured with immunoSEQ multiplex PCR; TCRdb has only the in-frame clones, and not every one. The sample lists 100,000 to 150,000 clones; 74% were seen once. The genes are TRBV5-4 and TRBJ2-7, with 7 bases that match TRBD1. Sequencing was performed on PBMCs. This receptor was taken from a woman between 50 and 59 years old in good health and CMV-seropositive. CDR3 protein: CASSLDRGPYEQYF. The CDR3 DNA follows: TGTGCCAGCAGCTTGGACAGGGGTCCCTACGAGCAGTACTTC. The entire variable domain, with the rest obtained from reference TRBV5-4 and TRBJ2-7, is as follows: ETGVTQSPTHLIKTRGQQVTLRCSSQSGHNTVSWYQQALGQGPQFIFQYYREEENGRGNFPPRFSGLQFPNYSSELNVNALELDDSALYLCASSLDRGPYEQYFGPGTRLTVT.